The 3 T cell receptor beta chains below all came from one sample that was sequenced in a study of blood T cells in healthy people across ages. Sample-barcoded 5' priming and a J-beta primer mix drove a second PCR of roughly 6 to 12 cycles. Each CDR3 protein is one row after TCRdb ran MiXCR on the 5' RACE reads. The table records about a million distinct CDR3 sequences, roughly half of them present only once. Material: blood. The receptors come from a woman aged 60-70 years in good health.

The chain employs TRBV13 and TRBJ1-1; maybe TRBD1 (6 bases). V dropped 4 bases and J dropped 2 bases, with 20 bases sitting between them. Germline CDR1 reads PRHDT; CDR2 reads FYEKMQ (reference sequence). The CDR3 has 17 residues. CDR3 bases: TGTGCCAGCAGCTCGACCGTAGCCAGGGGACGTAACACTGAAGCTTTCTTT. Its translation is CASSSTVARGRNTEAFF.

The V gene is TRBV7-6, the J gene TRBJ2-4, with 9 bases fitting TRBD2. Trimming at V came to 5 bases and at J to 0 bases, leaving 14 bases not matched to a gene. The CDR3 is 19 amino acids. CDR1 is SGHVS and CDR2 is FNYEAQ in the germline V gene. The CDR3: CASSPRGPGTSLAKNIQYF. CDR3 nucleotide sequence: TGTGCCAGCAGCCCCCGGGGGCCCGGGACTAGCCTAGCCAAAAACATTCAGTACTTC. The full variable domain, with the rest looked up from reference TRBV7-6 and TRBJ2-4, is GAGVSQSPRYKVTKRGQDVALRCDPISGHVSLYWYRQALGQGPEFLTYFNYEAQQDKSGLPNDRFSAERPEGSISTLTIQRTEQRDSAMYRCASSPRGPGTSLAKNIQYFGAGTRLSVL.

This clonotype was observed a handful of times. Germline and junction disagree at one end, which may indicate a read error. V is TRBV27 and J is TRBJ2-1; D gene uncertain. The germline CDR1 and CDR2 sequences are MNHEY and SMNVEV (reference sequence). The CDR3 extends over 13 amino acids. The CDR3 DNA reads TGCGCCAGCAGCTTGTCACTTAACAATGAGCAGTTCTTC. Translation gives CASSLSLNNEQFF.